This T cell receptor beta chain emerged from a study of radiotherapy plus CTLA-4 blockade in lung cancer. Study-level findings and limits: Blood-borne expansion of tumor-derived TCR clones followed radiotherapy plus ipilimumab.

Produced via immunoSEQ multiplex PCR; TCRdb's table is partial and in-frame only. This sample has tens of thousands of clones; roughly 80% occur once, and the top ten carry around 0.76%. With regard to this clone: Antigen specificity is unknown.

Unmatched junction bases numbered 3, after V lost 2 bases and J lost 4 bases. The CDR3 is made up of 15 amino acids. Per germline, CDR1 KGHSH and CDR2 LQKENI. CTLA-4 blockade using ipilimumab, together with focal radiation, was received by patients with chemo-refractory metastatic non-small-cell lung cancer. The receptor was isolated from a human donor with non-small cell lung cancer who had stable disease on radiotherapy plus ipilimumab. Sequenced material: peripheral blood, taken from a patient treated with radiotherapy plus ipilimumab. V and J are TRBV18 and TRBJ2-3; TRBD2 aligns across 10 bases. CDR3 protein: CASSPAAGGADTQYF. The CDR3 DNA is TGTGCCAGCTCACCAGCAGCGGGAGGGGCAGATACGCAGTATTTT.